A single TCR beta chain is shown here with its context. The study based diagnoses on clinical symptoms, serum thyroxine and TRAb, thyroid ultrasound and orbital computed tomography. This entry belongs to a study of T cells in Graves' hyperthyroidism and ophthalmopathy. V gave up 5 bases and J gave up 3 bases, with 14 bases separating them. CDR1 and CDR2 (germline): GTSNPN, SVGIG (reference sequence). This CDR3 contains 14 residues. The TCR beta CDR3 regions underwent amplification using RNA transcripts as the source. RT-PCR in the first round (using the HTBI primer set) targeted the TCR CDR3. TCRdb independently ran MiXCR on the multiplex PCR reads; one entry per CDR3 protein. The data show about 700,000 distinct CDR3 sequences, approximately 14% seen once.

The specimen sequenced was blood. V and J are TRBV30 and TRBJ1-3, with TRBD1 as a possible D gene (6 bases). This receptor was taken from a woman under 30 with Graves' hyperthyroidism. The CDR3 region is CAWVRGGSGNTIYF. CDR3 DNA: TGTGCCTGGGTCAGGGGAGGTAGTGGAAACACCATATATTTT. Supplemented by reference TRBV30 and TRBJ1-3, the full variable domain reads SQTIHQWPATLVQPVGSPLSLECTVEGTSNPNLYWYRQAAGRGLQLLFYSVGIGQISSEVPQNLSASRPQDRQFILSSKKLLLSDSGFYLCAWVRGGSGNTIYFGEGSWLTVV.